The 14 T cell receptor beta chains given below trace back to one sample, sequenced in a study of beta chain features in type 1 diabetes. The authors reverse transcribed all of the isolated RNA, so sequencing captured expressed TCRB transcripts. Here immunoSEQ multiplex PCR was the method, and the copy in TCRdb shows in-frame clones only, minus some. The sample consists of 250,000 or so clones, about 30% of them appearing once. Material: central memory CD4+ T cells from blood. Receptors originate from a young man in good health.

This clone turned up a few times. Here the CDR3 DNA reads TGTGCCAGCAGTGATGGGGTCTCTGAAGCTTTCTTT. Translated: CASSDGVSEAFF. The chain links TRBV25-1 to TRBJ1-1; no definite D call. CDR1 and CDR2 from the germline V gene are MGHDK and SYGVNS. V lost 3 bases to trimming and J lost 6 bases, with 8 bases between them. CDR3 length: 12 residues.

This clone was counted a few times. The gene calls are TRBV29-1 and TRBJ1-2; the D is unclear. Germline-derived CDR1 and CDR2 are SQVTM and ANQGSEA. This CDR3 spans 15 amino acids. With 5 bases removed from V and 4 bases from J, the gap between germline ends came to 20 bases. CDR3 loop: CSVRLPMAGGYGYTF. The CDR3 DNA reads as TGCAGCGTTCGTTTACCGATGGCGGGAGGCTATGGCTACACCTTC. Filled out from reference TRBV29-1 and TRBJ1-2, the complete variable domain reads SAVISQKPSRDICQRGTSLTIQCQVDSQVTMMFWYRQQPGQSLTLIATANQGSEATYESGFVIDKFPISRPNLTFSTLTVSNMSPEDSSIYLCSVRLPMAGGYGYTFGSGTRLTVV.

V and J are TRBV5-4 and TRBJ1-1, with TRBD1 identical over 7 bases. This CDR3 has 12 amino acids. The junction had 5 bases not matched to a gene; V was cut back by 4 bases and J by 8 bases. Germline CDR1 reads SGHNT; CDR2 reads YYREEE (reference sequence). CDR3 nucleotides: TGTGCCAGCAGCCCCCGGGACAGCGAAGCTTTCTTT. Amino acid sequence: CASSPRDSEAFF.

This clone was recorded many times. This CDR3 reads CASNSYNEQFF. The DNA for the CDR3 is TGTGCCAGCAACTCCTACAATGAGCAGTTCTTC. The chain couples TRBV7-9 to TRBJ2-1; the D is unclear. CDR3 length: 11 amino acids. The V gene lost 7 bases and the J gene lost 0 bases, with 1 base spanning the gap. CDR1 is SEHNR and CDR2 is FQNEAQ in the germline V gene (reference sequence). The full variable domain, completed using reference TRBV7-9 and TRBJ2-1, is DTGVSQNPRHKITKRGQNVTFRCDPISEHNRLYWYRQTLGQGPEFLTYFQNEAQLEKSRLLSDRFSAERPKGSFSTLEIQRTEQGDSAMYLCASNSYNEQFFGPGTRLTVL.

CDR3 bases: TGTGCCAGCAGCTCCCCCGGGGAGCTGTTTTTT. This codes for CASSSPGELFF. The gene calls are TRBV9 and TRBJ2-2; D remains unclear. The CDR3 is 11 amino acids. The V gene lost 4 bases and the J gene lost 6 bases, with 4 bases spanning the gap. Germline V gives CDR1 SGDLS, CDR2 YYNGEE.

V usage is TRBV4-1 and J usage is TRBJ2-5; 7 nucleotides line up with TRBD1. This CDR3 spans 18 amino acids. Trimming cost V 5 bases and J 1 base; bases outside gene matches: 16. Looked up from germline, CDR1 is MGHRA and CDR2 is YSYEKL. For the CDR3, the DNA is TGCGCCAGCAGCTCCGTACGACAGGGAAGAAGGGGCCAAGAGACCCAGTACTTC. Translating gives CASSSVRQGRRGQETQYF.

This rearrangement joins TRBV7-9 to TRBJ1-3, with no clear D. V was cut by 0 bases and J by 0 bases, with 12 bases left in between. Germline CDR1 SEHNR, CDR2 FQNEAQ (reference sequence). The CDR3 totals 17 residues. The CDR3 is CASSLATAGSSGNTIYF. CDR3 in DNA: TGTGCCAGCAGCTTAGCAACAGCCGGCAGCTCTGGAAACACCATATATTTT.

This clone was recorded many times. The chain joins TRBV7-2 to TRBJ2-1; the D is unclear. CDR3 length: 13 amino acids. V dropped 7 bases and J dropped 9 bases, with 16 bases sitting between them. Germline CDR1 and CDR2: SGHTA and FQGNSA. The CDR3 DNA sequence: TGTGCCAGCACCGACGGGCTAAGGCGTGAGCAGTTCTTC. It codes for CASTDGLRREQFF. The full variable domain, completed using reference TRBV7-2 and TRBJ2-1, is GAGVSQSPSNKVTEKGKDVELRCDPISGHTALYWYRQSLGQGLEFLIYFQGNSAPDKSGLPSDRFSAERTGGSVSTLTIQRTQQEDSAVYLCASTDGLRREQFFGPGTRLTVL.

The chain carries TRBV30 and TRBJ1-3; D is unresolved. Trimming removed 1 base from V and 0 bases from J, with 4 bases in between. Germline V CDR1 and CDR2: GTSNPN, SVGIG (reference sequence). The CDR3 length is 13 residues. CDR3: CAWSGLSGNTIYF. The CDR3 bases are TGTGCCTGGAGTGGCCTCTCTGGAAACACCATATATTTT. Looking up the rest from reference TRBV30 and TRBJ1-3 gives the full variable domain: SQTIHQWPATLVQPVGSPLSLECTVEGTSNPNLYWYRQAAGRGLQLLFYSVGIGQISSEVPQNLSASRPQDRQFILSSKKLLLSDSGFYLCAWSGLSGNTIYFGEGSWLTVV.

This chain links TRBV11-3 with TRBJ2-3, with TRBD1 as a possible D gene (5 bases). The V end lost 2 bases, the J end lost 7 bases, and 13 bases lay between the germline ends. CDR1 and CDR2 from the germline V gene are SGHNT and YENEEA. The CDR3 has 14 residues. CDR3 in DNA: TGTGCCAGCAGCTTAAACTGGGGCTTGAATACGCAGTATTTT. Amino acid sequence: CASSLNWGLNTQYF.

This clone was counted ten times or more. The chain links TRBV5-1 to TRBJ2-5; 11 bases match TRBD2. CDR1 is SGHRS and CDR2 is YFSETQ in the germline V gene. This CDR3 is built from 17 residues. Trimming cost V 0 bases and J 1 base; bases outside gene matches: 5. The CDR3 nucleotides read TGCGCCAGCAGCTTGGCCGTAGCGGGAGGGCCCCAAGAGACCCAGTACTTC. It is translated as CASSLAVAGGPQETQYF.

The chain recombines TRBV6-5 with TRBJ2-3; D is perhaps TRBD2 (6 bases). Looked up from germline, CDR1 is MNHEY and CDR2 is SVGAGI. Trimming pared 6 bases from V and 6 bases from J, leaving 19 bases between. This CDR3 has 15 residues. DNA of the CDR3: TGTGCCAGCAGAAATCACCGGGAGTTCAGCGATACGCAGTATTTT. Its translation is CASRNHREFSDTQYF.

The chain employs TRBV6-1 and TRBJ1-3; D gene unclear. V lost 2 bases and J 3 bases, leaving 5 bases between the germline ends. The CDR3 runs 13 residues. Per germline, CDR1 MNHNS and CDR2 SASEGT. CDR3: CASSESNGNTIYF. CDR3 DNA sequence: TGTGCCAGCAGTGAATCGAATGGAAACACCATATATTTT.

Only a few counts were recorded for this clone. V and J are TRBV29-1 and TRBJ2-1; TRBD2 matches 8 bases. Germline V lookup: CDR1 SQVTM, CDR2 ANQGSEA. The CDR3 sequence is 15 residues long. V trimming: 6 bases; J trimming: 7 bases; junction bases outside the gene matches: 14. CDR3 in amino acids: CSVLLLSGRGNEQFF. DNA of the CDR3: TGCAGCGTCTTACTTCTAAGCGGGAGAGGAAATGAGCAGTTCTTC.